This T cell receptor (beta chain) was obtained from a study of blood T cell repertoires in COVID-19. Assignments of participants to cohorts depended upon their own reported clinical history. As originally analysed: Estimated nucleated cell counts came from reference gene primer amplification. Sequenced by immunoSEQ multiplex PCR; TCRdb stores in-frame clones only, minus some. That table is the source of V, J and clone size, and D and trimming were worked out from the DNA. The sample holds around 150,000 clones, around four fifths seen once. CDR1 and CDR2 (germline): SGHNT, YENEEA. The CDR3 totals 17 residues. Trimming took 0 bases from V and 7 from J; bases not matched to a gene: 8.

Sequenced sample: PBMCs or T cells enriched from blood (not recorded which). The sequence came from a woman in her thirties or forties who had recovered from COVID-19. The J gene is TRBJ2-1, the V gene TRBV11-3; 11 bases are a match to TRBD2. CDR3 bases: TGTGCCAGCAGCTTAGACCATAGCGGGAGGGCTGGGAATGAGCAGTTCTTC. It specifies CASSLDHSGRAGNEQFF.